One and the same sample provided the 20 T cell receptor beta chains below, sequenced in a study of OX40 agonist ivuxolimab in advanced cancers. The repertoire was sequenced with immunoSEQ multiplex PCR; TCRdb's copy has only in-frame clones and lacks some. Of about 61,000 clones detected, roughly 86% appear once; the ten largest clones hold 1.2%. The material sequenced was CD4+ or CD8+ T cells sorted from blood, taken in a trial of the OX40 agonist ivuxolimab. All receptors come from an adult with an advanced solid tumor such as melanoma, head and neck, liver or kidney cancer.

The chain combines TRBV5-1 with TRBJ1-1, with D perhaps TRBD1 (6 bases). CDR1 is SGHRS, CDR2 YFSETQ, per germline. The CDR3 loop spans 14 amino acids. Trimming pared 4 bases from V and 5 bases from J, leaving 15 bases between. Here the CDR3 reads CASSTGQPGTEAFF. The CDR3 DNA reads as TGCGCCAGCAGCACCGGACAGCCAGGGACTGAAGCTTTCTTT.

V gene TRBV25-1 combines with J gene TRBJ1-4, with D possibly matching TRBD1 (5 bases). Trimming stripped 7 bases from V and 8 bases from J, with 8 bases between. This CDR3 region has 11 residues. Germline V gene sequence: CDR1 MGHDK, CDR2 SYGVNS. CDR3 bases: TGTGCCAGCACGGGGCGGGAAAAACTGTTTTTT. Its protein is CASTGREKLFF.

The CDR3: CATSRAPAGTNEKLFF. CDR3 nucleotide sequence: TGTGCCACCAGCAGAGCGCCTGCAGGCACTAATGAAAAACTGTTTTTT. This chain links TRBV15 with TRBJ1-4, with unresolved D. The length of the CDR3 is 16 residues. Trimming removed 1 base at V and 2 bases at J, with 11 bases between. In germline, CDR1 is LNHNV, CDR2 YYDKDF (reference sequence).

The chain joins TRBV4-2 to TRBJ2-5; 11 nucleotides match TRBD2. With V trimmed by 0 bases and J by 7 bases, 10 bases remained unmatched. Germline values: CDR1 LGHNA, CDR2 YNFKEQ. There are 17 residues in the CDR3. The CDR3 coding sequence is TGTGCCAGCAGCCAAGAGGCTAGCGGGGGGCTCGGCGGGACCCAGTACTTC. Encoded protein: CASSQEASGGLGGTQYF.

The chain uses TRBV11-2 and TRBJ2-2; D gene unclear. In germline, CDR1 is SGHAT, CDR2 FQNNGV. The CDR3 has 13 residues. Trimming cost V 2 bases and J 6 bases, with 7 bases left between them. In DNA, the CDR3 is TGTGCCAGCAGCTTAAAACATCCCGGGGAGCTGTTTTTT. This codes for CASSLKHPGELFF.

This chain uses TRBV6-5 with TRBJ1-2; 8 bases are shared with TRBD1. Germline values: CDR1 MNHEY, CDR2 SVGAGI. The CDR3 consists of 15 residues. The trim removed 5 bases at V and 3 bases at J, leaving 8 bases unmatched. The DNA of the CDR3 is TGTGCCAGCAGTACCGACAGGGGTTTGGACTATGGCTACACCTTC. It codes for CASSTDRGLDYGYTF.

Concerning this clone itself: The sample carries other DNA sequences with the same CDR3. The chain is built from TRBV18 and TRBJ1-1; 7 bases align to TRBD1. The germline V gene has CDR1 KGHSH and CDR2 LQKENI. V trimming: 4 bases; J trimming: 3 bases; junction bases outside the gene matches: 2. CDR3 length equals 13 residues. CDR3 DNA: TGTGCCAGCTCACGACAGGGAGACACTGAAGCTTTCTTT. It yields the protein CASSRQGDTEAFF.

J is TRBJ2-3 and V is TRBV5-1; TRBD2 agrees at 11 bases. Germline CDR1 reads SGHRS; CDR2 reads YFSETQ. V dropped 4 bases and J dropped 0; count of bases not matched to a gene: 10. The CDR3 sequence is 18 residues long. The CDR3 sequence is CASSPPGLAGGSTDTQYF. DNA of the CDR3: TGCGCCAGCAGCCCACCCGGCCTAGCGGGGGGTAGCACAGATACGCAGTATTTT.

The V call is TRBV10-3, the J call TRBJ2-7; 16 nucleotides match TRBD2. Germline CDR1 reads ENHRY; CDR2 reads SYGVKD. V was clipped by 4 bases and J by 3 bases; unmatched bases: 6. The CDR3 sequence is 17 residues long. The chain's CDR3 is CAISAPGLAGGHYEQYF. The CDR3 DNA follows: TGTGCCATCAGTGCTCCGGGACTAGCGGGGGGGCACTACGAGCAGTACTTC.

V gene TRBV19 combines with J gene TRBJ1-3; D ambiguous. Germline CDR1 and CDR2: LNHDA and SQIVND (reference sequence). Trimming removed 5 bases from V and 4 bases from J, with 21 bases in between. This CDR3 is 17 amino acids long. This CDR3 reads CASSEPPGRGRGNTIYF. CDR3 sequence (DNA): TGTGCCAGTAGTGAACCTCCGGGTCGAGGGAGGGGAAACACCATATATTTT. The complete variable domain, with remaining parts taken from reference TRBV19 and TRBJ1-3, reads DGGITQSPKYLFRKEGQNVTLSCEQNLNHDAMYWYRQDPGQGLRLIYYSQIVNDFQKGDIAEGYSVSREKKESFPLTVTSAQKNPTAFYLCASSEPPGRGRGNTIYFGEGSWLTVV.

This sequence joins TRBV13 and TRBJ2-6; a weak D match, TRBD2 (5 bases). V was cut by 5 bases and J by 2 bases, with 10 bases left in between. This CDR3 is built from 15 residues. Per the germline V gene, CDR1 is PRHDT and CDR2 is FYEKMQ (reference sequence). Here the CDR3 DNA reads TGTGCCAGCAGCACCCGGAGGACTGGGGCCAACGTCCTGACTTTC. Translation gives CASSTRRTGANVLTF.

CDR3 nucleotide sequence: TGTGCCAGCAGTGAAGCAACGACGGATAGCTGGTACGAGCAGTACTTC. Translation gives CASSEATTDSWYEQYF. The chain employs TRBV6-1 and TRBJ2-7; D ambiguous. Germline lookup yields CDR1 MNHNS and CDR2 SASEGT. Trimming took 0 bases from V and 4 from J, leaving 16 bases between them. This CDR3 has 16 amino acids.

CDR3 sequence (DNA): TGTGCCAGCAGTGAAATGGAGGGGGTTAGCGTCTACACCTTC. It specifies CASSEMEGVSVYTF. This chain connects TRBV6-1 to TRBJ1-2; a weak D match, TRBD1 (6 bases). Per the germline V gene, CDR1 is MNHNS and CDR2 is SASEGT. V gave up 2 bases and J gave up 10 bases, with 17 bases separating them. There are 14 residues in the CDR3.

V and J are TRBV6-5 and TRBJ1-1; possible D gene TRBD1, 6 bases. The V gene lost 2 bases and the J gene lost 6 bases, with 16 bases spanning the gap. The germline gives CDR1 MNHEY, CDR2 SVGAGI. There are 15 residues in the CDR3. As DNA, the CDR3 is TGTGCCAGCAGTTACCGAGCCGAGGGGGTGGCTGAAGCTTTCTTT. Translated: CASSYRAEGVAEAFF.

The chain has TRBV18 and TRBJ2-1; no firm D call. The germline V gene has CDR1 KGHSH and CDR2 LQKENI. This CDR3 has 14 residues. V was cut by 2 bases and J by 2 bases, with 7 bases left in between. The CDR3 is CASSPAGTYNEQFF. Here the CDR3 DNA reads TGTGCCAGCTCACCAGCAGGCACCTACAATGAGCAGTTCTTC.

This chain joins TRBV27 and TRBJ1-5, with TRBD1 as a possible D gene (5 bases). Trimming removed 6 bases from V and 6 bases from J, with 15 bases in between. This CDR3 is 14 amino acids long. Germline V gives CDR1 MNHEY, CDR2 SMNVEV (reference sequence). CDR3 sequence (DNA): TGTGCCAGCAGGCCGGGACCGAGAAGTCAGCCCCAGCATTTT. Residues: CASRPGPRSQPQHF.

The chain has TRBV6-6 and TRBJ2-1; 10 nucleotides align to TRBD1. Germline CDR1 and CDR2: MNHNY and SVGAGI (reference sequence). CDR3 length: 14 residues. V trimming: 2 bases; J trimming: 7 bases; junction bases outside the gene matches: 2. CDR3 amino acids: CASSYDRGPNEQFF. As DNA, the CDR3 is TGTGCCAGCAGTTACGACAGGGGGCCGAATGAGCAGTTCTTC.

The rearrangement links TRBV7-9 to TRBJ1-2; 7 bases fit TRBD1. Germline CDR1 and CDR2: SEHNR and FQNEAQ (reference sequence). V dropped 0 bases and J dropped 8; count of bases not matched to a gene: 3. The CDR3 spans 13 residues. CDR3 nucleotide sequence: TGTGCCAGCAGCTTAGCGGCCAGGGGGGGCTACACCTTC. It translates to CASSLAARGGYTF.

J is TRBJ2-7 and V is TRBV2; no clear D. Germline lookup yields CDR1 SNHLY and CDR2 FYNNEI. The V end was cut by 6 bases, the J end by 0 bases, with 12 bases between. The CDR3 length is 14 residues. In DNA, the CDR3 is TGTGCCAGCAGGAAGATCGCAAACTCCTACGAGCAGTACTTC. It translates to CASRKIANSYEQYF.

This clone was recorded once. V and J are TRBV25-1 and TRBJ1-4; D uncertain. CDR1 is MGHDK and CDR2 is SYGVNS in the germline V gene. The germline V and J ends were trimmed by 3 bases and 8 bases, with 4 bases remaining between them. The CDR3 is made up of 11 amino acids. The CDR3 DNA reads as TGTGCCAGCAGTGATAGGGAAAAACTGTTTTTT. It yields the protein CASSDREKLFF.